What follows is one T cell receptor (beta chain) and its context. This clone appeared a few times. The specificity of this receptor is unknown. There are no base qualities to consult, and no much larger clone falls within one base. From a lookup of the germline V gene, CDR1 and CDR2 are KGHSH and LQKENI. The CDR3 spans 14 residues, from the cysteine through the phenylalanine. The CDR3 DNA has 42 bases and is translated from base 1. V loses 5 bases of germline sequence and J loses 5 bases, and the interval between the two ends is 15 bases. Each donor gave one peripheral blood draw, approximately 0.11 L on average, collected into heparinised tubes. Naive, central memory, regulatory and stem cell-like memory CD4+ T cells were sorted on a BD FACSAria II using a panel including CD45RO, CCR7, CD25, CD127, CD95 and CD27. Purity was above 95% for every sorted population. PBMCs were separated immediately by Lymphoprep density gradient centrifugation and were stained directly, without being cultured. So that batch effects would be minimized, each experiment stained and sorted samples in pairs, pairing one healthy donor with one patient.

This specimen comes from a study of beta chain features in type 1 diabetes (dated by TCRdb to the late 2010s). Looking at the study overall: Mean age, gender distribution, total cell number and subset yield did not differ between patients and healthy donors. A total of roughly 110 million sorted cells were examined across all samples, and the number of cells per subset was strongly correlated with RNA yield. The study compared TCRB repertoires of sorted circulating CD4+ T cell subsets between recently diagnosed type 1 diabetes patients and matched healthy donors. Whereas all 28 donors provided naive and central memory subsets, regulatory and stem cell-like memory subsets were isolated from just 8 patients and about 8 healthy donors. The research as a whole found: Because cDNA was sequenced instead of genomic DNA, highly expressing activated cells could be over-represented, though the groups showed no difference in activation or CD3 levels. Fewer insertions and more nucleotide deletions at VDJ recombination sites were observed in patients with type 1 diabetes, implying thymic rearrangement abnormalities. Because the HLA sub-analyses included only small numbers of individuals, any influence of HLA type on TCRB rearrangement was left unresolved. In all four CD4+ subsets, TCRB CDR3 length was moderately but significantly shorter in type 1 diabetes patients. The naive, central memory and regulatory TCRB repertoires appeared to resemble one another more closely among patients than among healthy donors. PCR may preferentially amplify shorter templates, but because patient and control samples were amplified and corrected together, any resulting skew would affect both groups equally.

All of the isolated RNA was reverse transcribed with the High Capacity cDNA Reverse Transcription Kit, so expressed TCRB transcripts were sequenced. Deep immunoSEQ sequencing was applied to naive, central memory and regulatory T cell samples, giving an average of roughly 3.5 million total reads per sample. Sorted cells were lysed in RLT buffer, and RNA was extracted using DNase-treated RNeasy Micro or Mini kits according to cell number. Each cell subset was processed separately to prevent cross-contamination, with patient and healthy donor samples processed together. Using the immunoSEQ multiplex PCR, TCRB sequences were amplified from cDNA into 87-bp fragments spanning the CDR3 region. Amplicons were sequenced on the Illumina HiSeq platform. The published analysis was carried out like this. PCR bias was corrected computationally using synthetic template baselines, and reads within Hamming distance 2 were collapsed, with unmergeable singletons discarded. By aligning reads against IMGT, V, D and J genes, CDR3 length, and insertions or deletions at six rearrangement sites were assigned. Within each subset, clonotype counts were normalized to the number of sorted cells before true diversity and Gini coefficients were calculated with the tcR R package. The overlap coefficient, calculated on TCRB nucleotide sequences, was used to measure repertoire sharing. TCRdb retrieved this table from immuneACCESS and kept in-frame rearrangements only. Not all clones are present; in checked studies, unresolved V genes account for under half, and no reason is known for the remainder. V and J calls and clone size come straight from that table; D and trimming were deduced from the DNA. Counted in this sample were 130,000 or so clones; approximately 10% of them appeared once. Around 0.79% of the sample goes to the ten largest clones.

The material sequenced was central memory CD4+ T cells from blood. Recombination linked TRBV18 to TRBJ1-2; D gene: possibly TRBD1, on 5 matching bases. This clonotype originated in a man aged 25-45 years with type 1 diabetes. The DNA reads TGTGCCAGCTCAAGTCAGAGGCAGGGATATGGCTACACCTTC. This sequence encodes CASSSQRQGYGYTF.